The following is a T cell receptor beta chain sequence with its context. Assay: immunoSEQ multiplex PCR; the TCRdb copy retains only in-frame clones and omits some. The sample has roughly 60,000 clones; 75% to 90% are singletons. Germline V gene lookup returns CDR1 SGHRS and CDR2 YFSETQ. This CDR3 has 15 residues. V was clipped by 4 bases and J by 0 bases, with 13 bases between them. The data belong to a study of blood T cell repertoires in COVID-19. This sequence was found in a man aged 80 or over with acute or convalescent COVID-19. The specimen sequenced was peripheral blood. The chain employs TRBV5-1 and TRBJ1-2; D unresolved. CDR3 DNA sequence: TGCGCCAGCAGCCTGGGTGTGGGAGCTAACTATGGCTACACCTTC. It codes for CASSLGVGANYGYTF.